This record concerns one TCR beta chain sequence. This clonotype was seen at least ten times. No cognate antigen has been identified for it. There are no base qualities to consult, and no much larger clone falls within one base. V is clipped by 4 bases and J by 4 bases, and the sequence between their germline boundaries is 26 bases long. Based on the germline V gene, the CDR1 and CDR2 sequences are MGHRA and YSYEKL. The cysteine opens and the phenylalanine closes a CDR3 of 18 amino acids. The CDR3 DNA has 54 bases and is translated from base 1. The data stem from a study of neurological immune-mediated disorders (dated by TCRdb to about 2019). Study-level background: Peripheral blood TCR-beta repertoires from HTLV-I-associated myelopathy (HAM/TSP) patients, multiple sclerosis patients and healthy controls were compared by UMI-based sequencing. Alongside PBMC samples, the set of some 98 TCR-beta libraries contained longitudinal samples, technical triplicates, and paired CD4+ and CD8+ T-cell subsets that had been sorted. The cohort included roughly 71 subjects: roughly 15 with HAM/TSP, approximately 34 with multiple sclerosis, and roughly 20 healthy controls.

TCR libraries for sorted subsets were made from over 750,000 sorted CD4+ or CD8+ T cells. Peripheral blood underwent Ficoll-Hypaque density gradient centrifugation to isolate PBMCs, which were then cryopreserved in liquid nitrogen. Paired sorted CD4+ and CD8+ subsets came from healthy controls, HAM/TSP patients and MS patients. cDNA synthesis used template-switch 5'RACE with a primer carrying a 10-nucleotide random unique molecular identifier tagging each TCR transcript. Every sequencing run yielded over 200 million TCR-beta sequences covering 15-18 subjects. The RNeasy kit was used to extract total RNA. The KAPA Real-time Library Amplification kit was used to amplify TCR-beta VDJ regions with primers for the TCR constant region and the 5'RACE anchor. A first PCR added sample indexes and Illumina adaptors, after which a second PCR increased the library yield. After purification with Ampure beads, the TCR product of roughly 650 bp was size-selected on a 2% E-gel SizeSelection system. Before pooling, libraries had their quality checked on a Bioanalyzer, their concentration measured with Qubit, and their quantity determined with the Kapa Library Quantification kit. An Illumina HiSeq 2500 sequenced the libraries paired-end 2 x 150 bp. To increase sequence diversity, about 23-32% phiX was spiked into each library pool. The study's own analysis went as follows. Quality-filtered reads were processed with the UMI-based MiGEC pipeline, which removed over 80% of raw TCR sequences during error correction. VDJ genes were aligned to IMGT germline references, and clonotypes were defined by unique CDR3 amino acid sequence plus V-J genes. Clonal expansion, Shannon diversity and CDR3 relatedness (CalcPairwiseDistances, ClusterSamples) were evaluated with VDJtools, and phylogenetic trees were built with CLCbio workbench. Using coefficient-of-variation modelling across technical triplicates, the study counted a clone as expanded if it had at least 8 unique UMIs. Using fastp at Q25 and MiXCR, TCRdb reprocessed the public reads and kept productive beta chains. Each entry merges the rows of one CDR3 protein and shows their most common DNA and genes. Clone size and V and J calls follow TCRdb, not the original study. This sample lists 4,000 or so distinct CDR3 sequences; roughly 33% were detected once. Roughly 43% of the sample lies in the top ten.

Results the study describes overall, beyond this receptor: TCR clonal expansion was highest in HAM/TSP patients and lowest in MS patients, with MS patients falling below even healthy controls. No identical CDR3 amino acid sequences were found to be shared among expanded clones across subjects, suggesting that TCR-beta repertoires were private in all groups.

The sequence was collected from a man aged 45-65 years with HTLV-1-associated myelopathy (HAM/TSP). Recombination linked TRBV4-1 to TRBJ2-7; the D gene cannot be resolved reliably. The source material was CD8+ T cells from blood. The CDR3 protein is CASSLTPRTQTLSYEQYF. In nucleotides, the sequence is TGCGCCAGCAGCCTCACGCCACGAACACAGACGTTATCTTACGAGCAGTACTTC.